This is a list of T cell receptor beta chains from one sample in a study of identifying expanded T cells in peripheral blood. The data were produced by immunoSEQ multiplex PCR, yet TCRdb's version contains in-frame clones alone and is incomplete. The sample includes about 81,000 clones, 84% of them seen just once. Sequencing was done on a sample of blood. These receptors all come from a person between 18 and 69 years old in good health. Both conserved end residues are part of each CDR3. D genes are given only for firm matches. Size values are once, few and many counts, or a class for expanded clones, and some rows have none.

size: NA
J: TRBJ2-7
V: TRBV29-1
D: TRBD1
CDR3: CSVELRDRGYEQYF
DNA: TGCAGCGTTGAACTCCGGGACAGGGGCTACGAGCAGTACTTC

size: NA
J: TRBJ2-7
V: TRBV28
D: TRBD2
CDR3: CASRGLLAGLVGEQYF
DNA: TGTGCCAGCAGGGGGTTACTAGCGGGGCTAGTGGGCGAGCAGTACTTC

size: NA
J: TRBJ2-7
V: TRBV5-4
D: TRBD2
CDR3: CASSARTSGLSYEQYF
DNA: TGTGCCAGCAGCGCAAGGACTAGCGGGCTGAGCTACGAGCAGTACTTC

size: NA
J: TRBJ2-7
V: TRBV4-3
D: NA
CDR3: CASSQDLGSYEQYF
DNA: TGCGCCAGCAGCCAAGATTTAGGGTCCTACGAGCAGTACTTC

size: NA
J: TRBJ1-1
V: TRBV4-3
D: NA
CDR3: CASSQDGWRDTEAFF
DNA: TGCGCCAGCAGCCAAGATGGTTGGAGAGACACTGAAGCTTTCTTT

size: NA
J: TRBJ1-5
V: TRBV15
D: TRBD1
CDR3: CATSIHRGSSQPQHF
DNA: TGTGCCACCAGCATACACAGGGGATCAAGCCAGCCCCAGCATTTT

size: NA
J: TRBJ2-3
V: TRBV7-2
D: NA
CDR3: CASSLQAGFTDTQYF
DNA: TGTGCCAGCAGCCTTCAGGCAGGGTTCACAGATACGCAGTATTTT

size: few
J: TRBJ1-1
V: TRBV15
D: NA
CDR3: CATSFEPNTEAFF
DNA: TGTGCCACCAGCTTCGAACCGAACACTGAAGCTTTCTTT

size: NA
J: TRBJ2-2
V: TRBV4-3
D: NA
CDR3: CASSQLPPTVGGELFF
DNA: TGCGCCAGCAGCCAACTCCCTCCCACAGTTGGCGGGGAGCTGTTTTTT

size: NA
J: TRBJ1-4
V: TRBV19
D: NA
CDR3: CASKSQGNEKLFF
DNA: TGTGCCAGTAAGTCCCAGGGTAACGAAAAACTGTTTTTT

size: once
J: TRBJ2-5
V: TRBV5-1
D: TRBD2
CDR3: CASSLGLAGAQETQYF
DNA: TGCGCCAGCAGCTTGGGGCTAGCGGGGGCCCAAGAGACCCAGTACTTC

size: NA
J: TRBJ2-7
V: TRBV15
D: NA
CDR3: CATSSVLAREQYF
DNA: TGTGCCACCAGCAGTGTACTTGCGAGGGAGCAGTACTTC

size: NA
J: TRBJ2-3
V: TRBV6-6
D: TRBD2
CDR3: CASTPSGGNTDTQYF
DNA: TGTGCCAGCACCCCTAGCGGGGGGAACACAGATACGCAGTATTTT

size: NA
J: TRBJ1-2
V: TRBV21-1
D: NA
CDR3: CASNSAGTPNYGYTF
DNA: TGTGCCAGCAATTCCGCCGGGACACCTAACTATGGCTACACCTTC

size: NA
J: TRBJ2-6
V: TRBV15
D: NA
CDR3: CATSNRRDPFSGANVLTF
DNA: TGTGCCACCAGCAACCGCAGGGACCCTTTCTCTGGGGCCAACGTCCTGACTTTC

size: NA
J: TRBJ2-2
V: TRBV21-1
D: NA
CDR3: CASHKPPGTGELFF
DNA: TGTGCCAGTCATAAACCGCCGGGCACCGGGGAGCTGTTTTTT

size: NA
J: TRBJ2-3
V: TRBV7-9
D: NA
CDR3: CASPPDGGKGSTDTQYF
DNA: TGTGCCAGCCCGCCTGACGGGGGAAAGGGCTCTACAGATACGCAGTATTTT

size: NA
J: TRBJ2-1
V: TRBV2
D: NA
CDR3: CASGSRVANEQFF
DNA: TGTGCCAGCGGTTCGCGGGTCGCAAATGAGCAGTTCTTC

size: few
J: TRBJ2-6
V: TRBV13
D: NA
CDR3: CASSLGLGPSSGANVLTF
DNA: TGTGCCAGCAGCTTAGGCCTAGGTCCGAGCTCTGGGGCCAACGTCCTGACTTTC

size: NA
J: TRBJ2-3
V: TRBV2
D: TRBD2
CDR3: CASRFLAGSTDTQYF
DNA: TGTGCCAGCAGATTTTTAGCGGGGAGCACAGATACGCAGTATTTT

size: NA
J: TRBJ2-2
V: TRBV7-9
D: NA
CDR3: CASSPRTLDTGELFF
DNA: TGTGCCAGCAGCCCCCGGACCCTTGATACCGGGGAGCTGTTTTTT

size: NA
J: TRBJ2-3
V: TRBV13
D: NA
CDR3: CASSPSGPPSTDTQYF
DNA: TGTGCCAGCAGCCCCTCGGGGCCCCCTAGCACAGATACGCAGTATTTT

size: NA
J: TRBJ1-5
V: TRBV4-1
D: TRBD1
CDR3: CASSQTPDRAAVQPQHF
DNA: TGCGCCAGCAGCCAAACCCCAGACAGGGCGGCTGTGCAGCCCCAGCATTTT

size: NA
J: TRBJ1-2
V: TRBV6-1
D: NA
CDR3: CASRSERGAVTYF
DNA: TGTGCCAGCAGGAGTGAGCGAGGGGCGGTTACGTACTTC

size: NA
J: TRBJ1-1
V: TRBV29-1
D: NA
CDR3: CSVEGRLGNTEAFF
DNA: TGCAGCGTTGAAGGTCGGCTGGGGAACACTGAAGCTTTCTTT

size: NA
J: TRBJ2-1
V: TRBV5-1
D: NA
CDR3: CASSPLVQVYNEQFF
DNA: TGCGCCAGCAGCCCCCTAGTGCAGGTGTACAATGAGCAGTTCTTC

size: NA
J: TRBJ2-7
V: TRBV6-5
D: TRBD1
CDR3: CASSQYRDSGYEQYF
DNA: TGTGCCAGCAGTCAATACCGGGACAGTGGCTACGAGCAGTACTTC

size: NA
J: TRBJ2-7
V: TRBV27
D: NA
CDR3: CASRTVTYEQYF
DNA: TGTGCCAGTCGGACAGTCACCTACGAGCAGTACTTC

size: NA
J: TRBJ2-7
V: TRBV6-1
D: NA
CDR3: CASRVTRQAYEQYF
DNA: TGTGCCAGCAGGGTGACTCGACAGGCCTACGAGCAGTACTTC

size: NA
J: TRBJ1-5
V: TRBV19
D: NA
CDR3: CASSPGTSNAYSNQPQHF
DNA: TGTGCCAGTAGTCCGGGGACCTCAAACGCCTATAGCAATCAGCCCCAGCATTTT

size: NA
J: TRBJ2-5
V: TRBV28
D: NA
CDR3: CASGGDVRETQYF
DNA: TGTGCCAGCGGTGGGGATGTGCGAGAGACCCAGTACTTC

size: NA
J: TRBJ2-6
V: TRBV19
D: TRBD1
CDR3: CASSDRGQSGANVLTF
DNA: TGTGCCAGTTCCGACAGGGGGCAGAGTGGGGCCAACGTCCTGACTTTC

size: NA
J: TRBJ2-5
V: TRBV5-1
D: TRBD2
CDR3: CASSLMLAGTQETQYF
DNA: TGCGCCAGCAGCTTGATGTTAGCGGGAACACAAGAGACCCAGTACTTC

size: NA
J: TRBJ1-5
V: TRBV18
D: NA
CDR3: CASSLGPNNQPQHF
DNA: TGTGCCAGCTCACTGGGACCTAACAATCAGCCCCAGCATTTT

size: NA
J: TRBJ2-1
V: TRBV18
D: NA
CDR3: CASSQTPGNEQFF
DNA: TGTGCCAGCTCACAAACACCGGGGAATGAGCAGTTCTTC

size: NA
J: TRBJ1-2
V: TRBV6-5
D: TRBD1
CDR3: CASSGQGGYGYTF
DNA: TGTGCCAGCAGTGGACAGGGCGGCTATGGCTACACCTTC

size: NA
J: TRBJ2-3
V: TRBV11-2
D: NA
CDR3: CASSLVPPGGGPLPDTQYF
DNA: TGTGCCAGCAGCTTAGTTCCCCCTGGCGGGGGCCCCCTCCCGGATACGCAGTATTTT

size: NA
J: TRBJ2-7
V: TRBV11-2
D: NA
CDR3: CASSLEYGSYEQYF
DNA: TGTGCCAGCAGCTTAGAATACGGTTCCTACGAGCAGTACTTC

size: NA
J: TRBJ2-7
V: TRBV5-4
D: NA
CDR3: CASSLAGLGVHEQYF
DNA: TGTGCCAGCAGCTTGGCCGGTCTGGGGGTCCACGAGCAGTACTTC

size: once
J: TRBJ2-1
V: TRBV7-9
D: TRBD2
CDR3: CASSDPGGTPGPYNEQFF
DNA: TGTGCCAGCAGTGACCCGGGGGGGACCCCAGGCCCCTACAATGAGCAGTTCTTC

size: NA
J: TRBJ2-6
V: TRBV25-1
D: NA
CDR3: CASSEYGSSGANVLTF
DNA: TGTGCCAGCAGTGAATACGGAAGCTCTGGGGCCAACGTCCTGACTTTC

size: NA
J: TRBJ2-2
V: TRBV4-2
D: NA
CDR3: CASSQKGWVDTGELFF
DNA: TGTGCCAGCAGCCAAAAAGGGTGGGTTGACACCGGGGAGCTGTTTTTT